What follows describes a single T cell receptor (beta chain). The record originates from a study of blood T cell repertoires in COVID-19. Study context: Some COVID-19 samples were acute and others convalescent; all came from the United States, Italy and Spain. The cDNA or gDNA used as material had been derived from T cells, B-cell-depleted T cells, or PBMCs.

In the authors' methods: The assay estimated nucleated cells by amplifying reference gene primers. Repertoires were generated with immunoSEQ multiplex PCR, while TCRdb's copy carries only in-frame clones and drops some. Clone size and the V and J calls come from that table; the DNA yielded D and trimming. The data show about 88,000 clones, around 90% seen once. The CDR3 runs to 14 residues. V lost 6 bases and J lost 7; bases outside the gene matches: 4. Germline lookup yields CDR1 MNHEY and CDR2 SVGAGI. The origin of this receptor is a male donor with acute or convalescent COVID-19. V usage is TRBV6-5 and J usage is TRBJ1-6; 9 nucleotides align to TRBD1. The specimen was peripheral blood. In nucleotides, the CDR3 is TGTGCCAGCAGCCAGGGACAGGGCAATTCACCCCTCCACTTT. Translated: CASSQGQGNSPLHF.